A selection of T cell receptor beta chains follows, all from one sample in a study of shared clonotypes between healthy human individuals. Assay used: immunoSEQ multiplex PCR; TCRdb lists only in-frame clones, some missing. Among roughly 170,000 clones, around 63% were seen once, and the ten largest hold about 10%. Sequencing input: memory CD4+ T cells sorted from blood. The receptors originated from a man in his thirties or forties in good health. The CDR3 runs from the conserved cysteine through the conserved F or W. The D gene is left open where the match is weak. Rows give clone size only sometimes, using once, few, many, or a class for an expanded clone.

j_call d_call clone_size v_call cdr3_aa cdr3_nt
TRBJ1-2 - - TRBV20-1 CSAWILTGYTF TGCAGTGCTTGGATCTTGACTGGCTACACCTTC
TRBJ2-3 - - TRBV4-3 CASSQDSHWGARTQYF TGCGCCAGCAGCCAAGATTCTCACTGGGGAGCTCGTACGCAGTATTTT
TRBJ2-1 - - TRBV9 CASSVDPFSYNEQFF TGTGCCAGCAGCGTAGACCCGTTCAGCTACAATGAGCAGTTCTTC
TRBJ1-3 - - TRBV5-6 CASSLYRGNTIYF TGTGCCAGCAGCCTTTACAGGGGAAACACCATATATTTT
TRBJ1-5 - - TRBV28 CASSVPQGIDNQPQHF TGTGCCAGCAGTGTCCCCCAGGGAATAGACAATCAGCCCCAGCATTTT
TRBJ2-7 TRBD2 - TRBV7-8 CASSRRTRLLRVFDEQYF TGTGCCAGCAGCAGACGGACTAGATTATTGCGAGTATTTGACGAGCAGTACTTC
TRBJ2-3 - - TRBV5-1 CASSVMGASTDTQYF TGCGCCAGCAGCGTGATGGGAGCTAGCACAGATACGCAGTATTTT
TRBJ2-3 - - TRBV4-2 CASSLDRGFTDTQYF TGTGCCAGCAGCTTGGATCGGGGGTTCACAGATACGCAGTATTTT
TRBJ1-5 - - TRBV7-6 CASSLEGDPHQPQHF TGTGCCAGCAGCTTAGAGGGGGACCCACATCAGCCCCAGCATTTT
TRBJ1-2 - - TRBV21-1 CASSNRRAGNYGYTF TGTGCCAGCAGCAATAGAAGGGCGGGAAACTATGGCTACACCTTC
TRBJ2-1 - - TRBV7-6 CASSLLSGIEIYNEQFF TGTGCCAGCAGCTTATTGTCCGGGATAGAGATCTACAATGAGCAGTTCTTC
TRBJ2-1 - few TRBV5-6 CASSSDNEQFF TGTGCCAGCAGCTCAGACAATGAGCAGTTCTTC
TRBJ2-7 - few TRBV7-8 CASSLARYEQYF TGTGCCAGCAGCTTAGCGCGCTACGAGCAGTACTTC
TRBJ2-1 - many TRBV29-1 CSVEGSGYNEQFF TGCAGCGTTGAGGGTAGCGGTTACAATGAGCAGTTCTTC
TRBJ2-2 - - TRBV2 CASKVNLNTGELFF TGTGCCAGCAAGGTGAACTTGAACACCGGGGAGCTGTTTTTT
TRBJ2-5 - - TRBV5-5 CASSLGGTVETQYF TGTGCCAGCAGCTTGGGGGGGACGGTGGAGACCCAGTACTTC
TRBJ2-2 - - TRBV5-1 CASSLEAAGGELFF TGCGCCAGCAGCTTGGAAGCAGCGGGCGGGGAGCTGTTTTTT
TRBJ2-7 - - TRBV14 CASSQKQGSPYEQYF TGTGCCAGCAGCCAAAAACAGGGTAGCCCCTACGAGCAGTACTTC
TRBJ2-7 TRBD1 - TRBV6-6 CASSYTFQGVIF TGTGCCAGCAGTTACACATTCCAGGGGGTAATCTTC
TRBJ2-3 - - TRBV18 CASSLSTDTQYF TGTGCCAGCTCACTAAGCACAGATACGCAGTATTTT
TRBJ2-7 TRBD1 - TRBV9 CASSPTGGAGSYEQYF TGTGCCAGCAGTCCTACAGGGGGCGCGGGCTCCTACGAGCAGTACTTC
TRBJ1-2 TRBD1 - TRBV6-1 CASSGQANYGYTF TGTGCCAGCAGCGGACAGGCCAACTATGGCTACACCTTC
TRBJ2-1 TRBD2 - TRBV4-3 CASSQAPASGSYNEQFF TGCGCCAGCAGCCAAGCTCCGGCTAGCGGGAGCTACAATGAGCAGTTCTTC
TRBJ1-1 - - TRBV11-1 CASSLPGNTEAFF TGTGCCAGCAGCTTGCCGGGTAACACTGAAGCTTTCTTT
TRBJ2-7 - - TRBV19 CASRQEGAVTYEQYF TGTGCCAGTAGACAGGAGGGGGCCGTTACCTACGAGCAGTACTTC
TRBJ2-2 - - TRBV27 CATRDGGPNTGELFF TGTGCCACCAGGGATGGCGGGCCGAACACCGGGGAGCTGTTTTTT
TRBJ2-7 - - TRBV15 CATSRGDAVGEQYF TGTGCCACCAGCAGAGGGGACGCCGTCGGCGAGCAGTACTTC
TRBJ1-5 - - TRBV28 CASSWGPSNQPQHF TGTGCCAGCTCCTGGGGACCTAGCAATCAGCCCCAGCATTTT
TRBJ2-1 TRBD2 - TRBV7-2 CASSLSGGRNYNEQFF TGTGCCAGCAGCTTATCTGGCGGGAGGAACTACAATGAGCAGTTCTTC
TRBJ1-2 TRBD1 once TRBV4-3 CASSQRDRGNGYTF TGCGCCAGCAGCCAACGGGACAGGGGGAATGGCTACACCTTC